This TCR beta chain was observed in a study of technical replicates of blood from a handful of donors. The protocol was immunoSEQ multiplex PCR, while the TCRdb copy is restricted to in-frame clones and leaves out a portion. The table shows approximately 75,000 clones, with 95% to 98% occurring only once. The germline CDR1 and CDR2 sequences are MGHRA and YSYEKL. The CDR3 covers 12 residues. Trimming took 4 bases from V and 0 from J, leaving 3 bases between them. The sequenced sample was T cells isolated from PBMCs. This TCR was recovered from a human donor in good health. The rearrangement links TRBV4-1 to TRBJ1-1; D is undetermined. CDR3 in DNA: TGCGCCAGCAGCCCAATGAACACTGAAGCTTTCTTT. This gives the protein CASSPMNTEAFF.